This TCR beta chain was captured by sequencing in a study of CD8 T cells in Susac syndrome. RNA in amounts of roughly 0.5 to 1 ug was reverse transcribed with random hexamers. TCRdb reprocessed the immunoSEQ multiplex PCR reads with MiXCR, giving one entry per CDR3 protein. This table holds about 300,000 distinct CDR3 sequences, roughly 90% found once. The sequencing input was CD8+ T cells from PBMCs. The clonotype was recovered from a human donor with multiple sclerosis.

This CDR3 reads CASSLGTAGYTF. CDR3 bases: TGTGCCAGCAGCTTGGGCACTGCCGGCTACACCTTC. The chain combines TRBV7-9 with TRBJ1-2; D is ambiguous. CDR1 is SEHNR and CDR2 is FQNEAQ in the germline V gene (reference sequence). The CDR3 is made up of 12 amino acids. Deletions cut 3 bases from V and 8 bases from J, with 10 bases between.